This TCR beta chain was retrieved from a study of CD8 T cells in Susac syndrome. This clonotype was picked up a small number of times. RNA amounts of roughly 0.5 to 1 ug underwent reverse transcription with random hexamers. TCRdb re-called the immunoSEQ multiplex PCR reads through MiXCR, storing one row per CDR3 protein. This table holds 230,000 or so distinct CDR3 sequences, 95% found once. CDR1 is LGHDT and CDR2 is YNNKEL in the germline V gene (reference sequence). V lost 2 bases, J lost 5 bases, and 9 bases lay in between. There are 13 residues in the CDR3. The chain links TRBV3-1 to TRBJ2-5; D is perhaps TRBD2 (6 bases). The sequence derives from a human donor with multiple sclerosis. Sequencing was performed on CD4+ T cells from PBMCs. The CDR3 sequence is CASSQRGAETQYF. DNA of the CDR3: TGTGCCAGCAGCCAACGCGGGGCGGAGACCCAGTACTTC.